This T cell receptor (beta chain) originates from a study of T cell repertoires in cytomegalovirus infection. About the research overall: Evidence of both CMV infection and a matching HLA type came from public TCR beta signatures.

In its sample, this clonotype was seen many times. Its antigen is still unknown. In TCRdb, the reads were re-called with MiXCR into one record per CDR3 protein. The repertoire holds 200,000 to 250,000 distinct CDR3 sequences, with around 6.2% as singletons. This CDR3 has 13 residues. The V end was cut by 4 bases, the J end by 11 bases, with 16 bases between. CDR1 SGHRS and CDR2 YFSETQ come from the germline V gene. Study results and limitations: Totalled public TCR beta family frequency picked out people who carried CMV plus the relevant HLA. The ex vivo response was dominated by HLA-C-restricted CMV-specific TCR beta clonotypes.

Sequenced: PBMCs. The chain carries TRBV5-1 and TRBJ2-1; the D is unclear. This receptor was identified in a human donor in good health (CMV status not recorded). Some clones in this sample may be carry-over from other donors' samples. The CDR3 DNA follows: TGCGCCAGCAGCGGACGGGCCGTTGAGAAGCAGTTCTTC. This translates into CASSGRAVEKQFF.